This T cell receptor beta chain was captured by sequencing in a study of blood T cells in healthy people across ages. The study, taken as a whole, reports: Roughly linear age-related decline in beta diversity appeared, significant by age around 36.

Regarding this clonotype: Its target is unknown.

CDR1 and CDR2 (germline): SGHTA, FQGNSA. V shed 5 bases, J shed 8 bases, and the junction held 10 bases outside the gene matches. The CDR3 runs to 15 residues. A second roughly 6 to 11 cycle PCR used barcoded and J-beta primers. MiXCR was run by TCRdb on the 5' RACE reads, yielding one entry per CDR3 protein. The profile shows over 1,500,000 distinct CDR3 sequences, around 50% of them singletons. They isolated at least 6 million PBMCs from each sample. The TCR comes from a woman aged 40 to 55 in good health. V and J are TRBV7-2 and TRBJ1-4; 8 nucleotides match TRBD1. The sample consisted of blood. The CDR3 coding sequence is TGTGCCAGCAGCCCAGGACAGGGAAGAGGGGAAAAACTGTTTTTT. Its protein product is CASSPGQGRGEKLFF.